This record covers a single T cell receptor beta chain. Its specificity is not known. The data were obtained in a study of cytomegalovirus exposure and HLA in healthy donors. For the study at large: Later analysis reported that the approximately 120 validation repertoires shared the platform of the 650 to 700 first-cohort repertoires. Findings and limits, study-wide: Most TCRs appeared rarely, but some public TCRs recurred in many donors. Cytomegalovirus association was listed for approximately 150 TCR beta chains.

The method was immunoSEQ multiplex PCR; TCRdb's version includes in-frame clones alone and lacks a portion of them. The sample records approximately 300,000 clones, about nine tenths being singletons. The CDR3 loop spans 11 amino acids. Trimming stripped 8 bases from V and 3 bases from J, with 8 bases between. Germline assignment: CDR1 SNHLY and CDR2 FYNNEI. This clonotype originated in a woman aged 18-29 years in good health and CMV-seronegative. This chain connects TRBV2 to TRBJ2-7; D remains ambiguous. Material: PBMCs. This CDR3 reads CASGGNYEQYF. In nucleotides, the CDR3 is TGTGCCAGCGGCGGAAACTACGAGCAGTACTTC.